This TCR beta chain appears in the sequencing data of a study of cytomegalovirus exposure and HLA in healthy donors. V dropped 4 bases and J dropped 1 base, with 10 bases sitting between them. Germline V gene lookup returns CDR1 SGHDN and CDR2 FVKESK. The CDR3 runs to 14 residues. TCRdb's copy holds only in-frame clones and misses some; the assay was immunoSEQ multiplex PCR. The table shows roughly 120,000 clones, with approximately 91% occurring only once. Sequencing was performed on PBMCs. The chain recombines TRBV14 with TRBJ1-1, with no clear D. The receptor was isolated from a man younger than 35 in good health and CMV-seropositive. CDR3 sequence: CASSPQLANTEAFF. The CDR3 region has the DNA TGTGCCAGCAGCCCGCAGTTGGCGAACACTGAAGCTTTCTTT. The full variable domain, rest sourced from reference TRBV14 and TRBJ1-1, is EAGVTQFPSHSVIEKGQTVTLRCDPISGHDNLYWYRRVMGKEIKFLLHFVKESKQDESGMPNNRFLAERTGGTYSTLKVQPAELEDSGVYFCASSPQLANTEAFFGQGTRLTVV.